Below are 2 T cell receptor beta chains sequenced from a single sample in a study of T cells expressing NK-cell markers. From the 5' RACE reads, TCRdb lists one entry per CDR3 protein and no DNA. The sample totals 350,000 to 450,000 distinct CDR3 sequences. Sequenced sample: blood T cells: a sorted CD56 or NKG2C T cell subset, CD4+ or CD8+ T cells, or bulk PBMC T cells (not recorded which). All receptors come from a man aged 18-75 years in good health.

The chain joins TRBV10-3 to TRBJ2-1; no DNA is available, so the TRBD2 call from TCRdb remains unchecked. Germline V CDR1 and CDR2: ENHRY, SYGVKD. The CDR3 runs 13 residues. This CDR3 reads CASAVTSGPEQFF.

This chain's CDR3 is CASSYVLLAGGPNNEQFF. This chain uses TRBV6-5 with TRBJ2-1; as DNA is missing, the TRBD2 call by TCRdb cannot be tested. The germline CDR1 and CDR2 sequences are MNHEY and SVGAGI. This CDR3 is built from 18 residues.